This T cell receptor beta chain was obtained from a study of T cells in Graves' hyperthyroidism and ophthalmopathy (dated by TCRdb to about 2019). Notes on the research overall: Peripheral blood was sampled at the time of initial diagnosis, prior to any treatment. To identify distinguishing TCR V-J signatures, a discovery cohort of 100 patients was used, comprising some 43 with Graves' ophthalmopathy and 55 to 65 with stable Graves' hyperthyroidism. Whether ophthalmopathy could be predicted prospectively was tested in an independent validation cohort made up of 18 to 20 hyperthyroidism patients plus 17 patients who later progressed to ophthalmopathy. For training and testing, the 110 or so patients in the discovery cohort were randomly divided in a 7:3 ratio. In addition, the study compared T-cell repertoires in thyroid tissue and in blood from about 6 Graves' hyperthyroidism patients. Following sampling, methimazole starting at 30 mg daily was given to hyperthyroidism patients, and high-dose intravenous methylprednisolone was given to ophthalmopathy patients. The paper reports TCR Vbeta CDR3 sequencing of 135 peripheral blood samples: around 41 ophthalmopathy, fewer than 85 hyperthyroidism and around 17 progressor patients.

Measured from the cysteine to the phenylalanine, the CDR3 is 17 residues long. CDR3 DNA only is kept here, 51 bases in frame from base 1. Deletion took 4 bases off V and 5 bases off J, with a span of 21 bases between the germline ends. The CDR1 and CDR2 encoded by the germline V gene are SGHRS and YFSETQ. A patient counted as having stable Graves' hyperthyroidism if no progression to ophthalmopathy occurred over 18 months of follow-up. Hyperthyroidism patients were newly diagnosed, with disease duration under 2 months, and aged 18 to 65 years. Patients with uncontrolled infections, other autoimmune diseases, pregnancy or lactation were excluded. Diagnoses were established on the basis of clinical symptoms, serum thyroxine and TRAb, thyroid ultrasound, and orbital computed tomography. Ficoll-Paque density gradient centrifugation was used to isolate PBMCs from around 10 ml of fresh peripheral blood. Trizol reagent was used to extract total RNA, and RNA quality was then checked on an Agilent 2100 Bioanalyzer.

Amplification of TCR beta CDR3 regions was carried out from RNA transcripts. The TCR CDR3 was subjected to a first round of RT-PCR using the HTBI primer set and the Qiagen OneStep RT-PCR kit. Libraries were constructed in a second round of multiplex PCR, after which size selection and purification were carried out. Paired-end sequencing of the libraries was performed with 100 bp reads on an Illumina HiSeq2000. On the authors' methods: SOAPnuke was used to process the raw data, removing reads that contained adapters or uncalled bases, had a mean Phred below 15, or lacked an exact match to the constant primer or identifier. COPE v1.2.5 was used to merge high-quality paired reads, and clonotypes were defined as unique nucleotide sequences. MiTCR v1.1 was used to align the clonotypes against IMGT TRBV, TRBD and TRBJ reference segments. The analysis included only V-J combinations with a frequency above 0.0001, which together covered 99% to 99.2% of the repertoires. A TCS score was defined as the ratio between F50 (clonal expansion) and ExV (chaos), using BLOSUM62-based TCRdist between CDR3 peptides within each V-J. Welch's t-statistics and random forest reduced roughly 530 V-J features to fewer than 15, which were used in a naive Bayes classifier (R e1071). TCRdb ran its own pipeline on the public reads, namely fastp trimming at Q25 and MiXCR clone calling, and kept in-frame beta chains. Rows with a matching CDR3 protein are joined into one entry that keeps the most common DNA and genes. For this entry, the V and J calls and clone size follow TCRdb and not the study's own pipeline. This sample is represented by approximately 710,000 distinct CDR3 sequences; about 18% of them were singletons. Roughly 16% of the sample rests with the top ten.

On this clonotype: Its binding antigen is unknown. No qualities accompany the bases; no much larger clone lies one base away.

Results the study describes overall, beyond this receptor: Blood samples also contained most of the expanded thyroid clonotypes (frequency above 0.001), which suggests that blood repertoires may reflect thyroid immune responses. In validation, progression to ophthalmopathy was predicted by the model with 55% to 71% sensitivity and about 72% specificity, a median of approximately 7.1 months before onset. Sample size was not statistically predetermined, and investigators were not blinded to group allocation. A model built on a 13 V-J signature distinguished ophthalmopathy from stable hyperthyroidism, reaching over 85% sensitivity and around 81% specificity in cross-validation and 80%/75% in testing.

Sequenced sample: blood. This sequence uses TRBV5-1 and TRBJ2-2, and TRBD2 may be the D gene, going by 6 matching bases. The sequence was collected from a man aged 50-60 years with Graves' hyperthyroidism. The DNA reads TGCGCCAGCAGCCCGCCGGGACTGTTAACTGTGACCGGGGAGCTGTTTTTT. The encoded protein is CASSPPGLLTVTGELFF.